This T cell receptor (beta chain) was sequenced for a study of beta chain features in type 1 diabetes. Across the whole study: Over all samples combined, over 85 million sorted cells were examined. Study-wide results and caveats: People with Type 1 diabetes carried modestly yet significantly shorter TCRB CDR3s in all four CD4+ subsets. There were fewer insertions and more deletions at the VDJ junctions of type 1 diabetes patients. Possible PCR preference for shorter templates applied equally to patients and controls.

The CDR3 loop spans 16 amino acids. V lost 4 bases to trimming and J lost 1 base; unmatched junction nucleotides: 5. CDR1 LNHNV and CDR2 YYDKDF come from the germline V gene (reference sequence). Expressed TCRB transcripts were sequenced after all isolated RNA was converted to cDNA. This table comes from immunoSEQ multiplex PCR, and its TCRdb copy is limited to in-frame clones, with some not included. In the table there are about 330,000 clones, more than 9.5% of which are singletons. Turning to this clone: Its antigen is not identified.

The J gene is TRBJ2-5, the V gene TRBV15, with 11 bases matching TRBD2. Sequenced material: naive CD4+ T cells from blood. The source is a woman aged 25 to 39 in good health. As DNA, the CDR3 is TGTGCCACCAGCAACCGACTAGCGGGACTCCAAGAGACCCAGTACTTC. It yields the protein CATSNRLAGLQETQYF.